These 27 T cell receptor beta chains were sequenced from one sample in a study of blood T cell repertoires in COVID-19. TCRdb keeps only in-frame clones here, not all; method: immunoSEQ multiplex PCR. This sample has roughly 50,000 clones, with less than 90% found just once. The sequenced material came from peripheral blood. Receptor source: a human donor in a cohort sampled during active COVID-19.

This clone has only one observation. The chain couples TRBV27 to TRBJ2-7; the match to TRBD1 covers 9 bases. V was clipped by 5 bases and J by 5 bases; unmatched bases: 16. Germline V CDR1 and CDR2: MNHEY, SMNVEV (reference sequence). CDR3 length: 17 amino acids. In DNA, the CDR3 is TGTGCCAGCAGTCCAAACCTCCCGGGACAGGGATGGCACGAGCAGTACTTC. This translates into CASSPNLPGQGWHEQYF.

The rearrangement links TRBV7-9 to TRBJ1-1, with D maybe TRBD1 (5 bases). CDR1 is SEHNR, CDR2 FQNEAQ, per germline (reference sequence). The CDR3 contains 14 residues. With 5 bases removed from V and 1 base from J, the gap between germline ends came to 11 bases. The CDR3 loop reads CASSRGHPNTEAFF. The CDR3 nucleotides read TGTGCCAGCAGCAGAGGACATCCGAACACTGAAGCTTTCTTT. The whole variable domain, remainder taken from reference TRBV7-9 and TRBJ1-1, is DTGVSQNPRHKITKRGQNVTFRCDPISEHNRLYWYRQTLGQGPEFLTYFQNEAQLEKSRLLSDRFSAERPKGSFSTLEIQRTEQGDSAMYLCASSRGHPNTEAFFGQGTRLTVV.

This chain links TRBV15 with TRBJ1-1, with 7 bases aligning to TRBD1. J gave up 4 bases and V 1 base, and 12 bases lay outside the gene matches. CDR1 and CDR2 from the germline V gene are LNHNV and YYDKDF (reference sequence). The CDR3 extends over 17 amino acids. The CDR3 region has the DNA TGTGCCACCAGCAGAGTAGGGACGAGACAGGGCCCCACTGAAGCTTTCTTT. Its protein product is CATSRVGTRQGPTEAFF.

The genes are TRBV20-1 and TRBJ2-7; D ambiguous. Germline CDR1 and CDR2: DFQATT and SNEGSKA (reference sequence). Trimming shortened V by 3 bases and J by 0 bases, and 9 bases separated the two germline ends. The CDR3 spans 13 residues. Here the CDR3 DNA reads TGCAGTGCTAGTCACAGCCACTCCTACGAGCAGTACTTC. It yields the protein CSASHSHSYEQYF.

The chain is built from TRBV25-1 and TRBJ1-2; no clear D gene. V was pared by 1 base and J by 2 bases, with 8 bases between. The CDR3 consists of 14 residues. Germline CDR1 is MGHDK and CDR2 is SYGVNS. DNA for the CDR3: TGTGCCAGCAGTGAATTCGGGGAAAACTATGGCTACACCTTC. It codes for CASSEFGENYGYTF.

J is TRBJ2-5 and V is TRBV24-1; the match to TRBD1 covers 9 bases. CDR1 and CDR2 from the germline V gene are KGHDR and SFDVKD. The CDR3 loop spans 14 amino acids. V dropped 7 bases and J dropped 5; count of bases not matched to a gene: 7. CDR3 bases: TGTGCCACCAGCCACAGGGGGCTGGGGGAGACCCAGTACTTC. Residues: CATSHRGLGETQYF.

The V and J genes are TRBV24-1 and TRBJ1-1; D gene unclear. The CDR3 spans 15 residues. Germline V gene lookup returns CDR1 KGHDR and CDR2 SFDVKD. The V and J ends lost 4 bases and 0 bases respectively, with 11 bases between them. The CDR3 is CATSDAGPMNTEAFF. CDR3 in DNA: TGTGCCACCAGTGACGCAGGTCCTATGAACACTGAAGCTTTCTTT.

The chain couples TRBV5-1 to TRBJ1-1, with a tentative D call TRBD1 (6 bases). CDR1 and CDR2 (germline): SGHRS, YFSETQ. The V gene lost 1 base and the J gene lost 6 bases, with 13 bases spanning the gap. This CDR3 has 14 amino acids. This chain's CDR3 is CASSLTGRNAEAFF. The CDR3 DNA reads as TGCGCCAGCAGCTTGACAGGGCGAAATGCTGAAGCTTTCTTT.

The chain has TRBV29-1 and TRBJ1-2; no definite D call. Germline lookup yields CDR1 SQVTM and CDR2 ANQGSEA. The CDR3 has 14 residues. Trimming removed 2 bases at V and 5 bases at J, with 15 bases between. CDR3: CSVEPAGQEYGYTF. For the CDR3, the DNA is TGCAGCGTTGAACCCGCGGGCCAAGAATATGGCTACACCTTC.

The CDR3 DNA reads TGCGCCAGCAGTGAAGGAGGGGACACAGATACGCAGTATTTT. It translates to CASSEGGDTDTQYF. The chain has TRBV10-1 and TRBJ2-3, with D possibly TRBD2 on 6 matching bases. Germline V gives CDR1 WNHNN, CDR2 SYGVQD (reference sequence). The germline V and J ends were trimmed by 3 bases and 2 bases, with 9 bases remaining between them. The length of the CDR3 is 14 residues.

This rearrangement joins TRBV6-6 to TRBJ1-4; D is possibly TRBD1 (5 bases). Germline CDR1 MNHNY, CDR2 SVGAGI (reference sequence). The CDR3 has 15 amino acids. V was shortened by 2 bases and J by 4 bases, with 11 bases between the two germline ends. The CDR3 sequence is CASSYRTLNNEKLFF. Here the CDR3 DNA reads TGTGCCAGCAGTTACAGGACATTAAATAATGAAAAACTGTTTTTT.

This CDR3 is CASSFPGRGGTAEAFF. The DNA for the CDR3 is TGTGCCAGCAGCTTTCCAGGGCGGGGGGGGACAGCTGAAGCTTTCTTT. This chain links TRBV7-8 with TRBJ1-1; 7 nucleotides match TRBD1. The V gene's germline CDR1 is SGHVS and CDR2 FQNEAQ. Trimming removed 3 bases from V and 6 bases from J; junction bases left unmatched: 13. This CDR3 region has 16 residues.

V and J are TRBV3-1 (or the pseudogene TRBV3-2) and TRBJ1-6; D is ambiguous. The CDR3 loop spans 15 amino acids. V was trimmed by 2 bases and J by 6 bases, leaving 11 bases between them. Germline V gene lookup returns CDR1 LGHDT and CDR2 YNNKEL (reference sequence). Here the CDR3 reads CASSQLPGSNSPLHF. The CDR3 DNA is TGTGCCAGCAGCCAACTCCCCGGGAGTAATTCACCCCTCCACTTT.

V usage is TRBV19 and J usage is TRBJ1-2; possible D gene TRBD1, 5 bases. CDR3 size: 14 residues. From germline, CDR1 is LNHDA and CDR2 SQIVND (reference sequence). V lost 3 bases and J lost 2, with 10 bases in between. CDR3 amino acids: CASSIPAGNYGYTF. The CDR3 DNA follows: TGTGCCAGTAGTATCCCGGCAGGGAACTATGGCTACACCTTC.

This clone was counted only a few times. This chain connects TRBV4-1 to TRBJ1-4, with a weak D call TRBD1 (6 bases). The V end lost 2 bases, the J end lost 11 bases, and 21 bases lay between the germline ends. The CDR3 length is 16 residues. In germline, CDR1 is MGHRA, CDR2 YSYEKL. The DNA of the CDR3 is TGCGCCAGCAGCCAACACCAACAGGGATCTTTCGGGAAACTGTTTTTT. Its translation is CASSQHQQGSFGKLFF.

V is TRBV6-5 and J is TRBJ2-7; a weak D match, TRBD1 (6 bases). Germline-derived CDR1 and CDR2 are MNHEY and SVGAGI. V shed 5 bases and J shed 7 bases, with 15 bases lying between them. CDR3 length: 13 residues. The CDR3 spells CASSLDRRGEQYF. The CDR3 DNA is TGTGCCAGCAGTCTTGACAGGCGAGGGGAGCAGTACTTC.

This clone was counted only a few times. J is TRBJ1-6 and V is TRBV6-5, with TRBD1 identical over 7 bases. Germline V gene lookup returns CDR1 MNHEY and CDR2 SVGAGI. The V gene end was trimmed by 6 bases and the J gene end by 9 bases; junction bases not matched to a gene: 5. The CDR3 runs 13 residues. This chain's CDR3 is CASRRGQSSPLHF. DNA of the CDR3: TGTGCCAGCAGGAGGGGACAGAGTTCACCCCTCCACTTT.

The CDR3 loop reads CASSLELVYRAYEQYF. CDR3 in DNA: TGTGCCAGCAGCTTAGAGCTGGTTTACAGGGCCTACGAGCAGTACTTC. The chain uses TRBV7-9 and TRBJ2-7; tentatively, D is TRBD1 (6 bases). Germline CDR1 SEHNR, CDR2 FQNEAQ (reference sequence). CDR3 length: 16 amino acids. Between the trimmed V and J ends, which lost 1 base and 2 bases, there was a span of 15 bases.

CDR3 amino acids: CSVTGGDEQFF. The CDR3 DNA follows: TGCAGTGTTACAGGGGGAGATGAGCAGTTCTTC. V usage is TRBV20-1 and J usage is TRBJ2-1; 8 bases line up with TRBD1. This CDR3 comprises 11 residues. V was pared by 7 bases and J by 8 bases, with 4 bases of the junction left unmatched. CDR1 is DFQATT and CDR2 is SNEGSKA in the germline V gene (reference sequence).

This clone was detected once. V is TRBV5-6 and J is TRBJ2-1; maybe TRBD1 (5 bases). Germline V lookup: CDR1 SGHDT, CDR2 YYEEEE. V was clipped by 1 base and J by 4 bases, with 15 bases between them. The CDR3 contains 16 residues. CDR3 nucleotide sequence: TGTGCCAGCAGCTTGACACAGCAGGGAAGATACAATGAGCAGTTCTTC. This gives the protein CASSLTQQGRYNEQFF.

J is TRBJ2-7 and V is TRBV10-3; 7 nucleotides match TRBD2. V lost 4 bases and J lost 3; bases outside the gene matches: 6. Germline CDR1 reads ENHRY; CDR2 reads SYGVKD. The CDR3 runs 14 residues. The CDR3 sequence: CAISGLAARYEQYF. The CDR3, as DNA: TGTGCCATCAGTGGGCTAGCGGCGCGCTACGAGCAGTACTTC.

This chain uses TRBV19 with TRBJ1-1; D possibly corresponds to TRBD1 (5 bases). V lost 6 bases, J lost 2 bases, and 16 bases lay in between. Germline V lookup: CDR1 LNHDA, CDR2 SQIVND (reference sequence). The CDR3 covers 15 residues. CDR3 coding DNA: TGTGCCAGTAGAGTCCTACAGGACGTCAACACTGAAGCTTTCTTT. Translation: CASRVLQDVNTEAFF.

The rearrangement joins TRBV2 to TRBJ1-3; 7 bases agree with TRBD1. Germline V gene data show CDR1 as SNHLY and CDR2 as FYNNEI. J was trimmed by 4 bases and V by 6 bases; bases with no gene match: 9. The CDR3 spans 15 residues. CDR3 region: CASRTDRAAGNTIYF. The CDR3 DNA reads as TGTGCCAGCAGAACCGACAGGGCGGCAGGAAACACCATATATTTT.

This chain joins TRBV7-2 and TRBJ2-7; 7 positions agree with TRBD2. The trim removed 7 bases at V and 2 bases at J, leaving 11 bases unmatched. The CDR3 runs 15 residues. Germline V CDR1 and CDR2: SGHTA, FQGNSA. CDR3 residues: CASMGSTAGPYEQYF. The CDR3 nucleotides read TGTGCCAGCATGGGAAGTACAGCGGGGCCCTACGAGCAGTACTTC.

The rearrangement links TRBV13 to TRBJ1-2, with TRBD1 as a possible D gene (6 bases). Germline V gene lookup returns CDR1 PRHDT and CDR2 FYEKMQ (reference sequence). V lost 4 bases and J 0 bases, leaving 15 bases between the germline ends. The CDR3 has 16 residues. CDR3 nucleotide sequence: TGTGCCAGCAGCTCCATCGCCAGGGGTTCTAACTATGGCTACACCTTC. Its protein product is CASSSIARGSNYGYTF.

This clone appeared a single time. The rearrangement links TRBV6-5 to TRBJ1-1, with D possibly matching TRBD1 (6 bases). This CDR3 region has 13 residues. Trimming cost V 5 bases and J 9 bases, with 16 bases left between them. CDR1 is MNHEY, CDR2 SVGAGI, per germline. CDR3 in DNA: TGTGCCAGCAGTCCGGGACAAGAGACTCAAGCTTTCTTT. This sequence encodes CASSPGQETQAFF.

This chain uses TRBV6-1 with TRBJ1-5; 7 bases align to TRBD1. Germline CDR1 reads MNHNS; CDR2 reads SASEGT. The junction had 6 bases not matched to a gene; V was cut back by 1 base and J by 3 bases. The CDR3 runs 16 residues. CDR3 DNA sequence: TGTGCCAGCAGTGAAGGGCCGGGACAGCTCAATCAGCCCCAGCATTTT. This codes for CASSEGPGQLNQPQHF.